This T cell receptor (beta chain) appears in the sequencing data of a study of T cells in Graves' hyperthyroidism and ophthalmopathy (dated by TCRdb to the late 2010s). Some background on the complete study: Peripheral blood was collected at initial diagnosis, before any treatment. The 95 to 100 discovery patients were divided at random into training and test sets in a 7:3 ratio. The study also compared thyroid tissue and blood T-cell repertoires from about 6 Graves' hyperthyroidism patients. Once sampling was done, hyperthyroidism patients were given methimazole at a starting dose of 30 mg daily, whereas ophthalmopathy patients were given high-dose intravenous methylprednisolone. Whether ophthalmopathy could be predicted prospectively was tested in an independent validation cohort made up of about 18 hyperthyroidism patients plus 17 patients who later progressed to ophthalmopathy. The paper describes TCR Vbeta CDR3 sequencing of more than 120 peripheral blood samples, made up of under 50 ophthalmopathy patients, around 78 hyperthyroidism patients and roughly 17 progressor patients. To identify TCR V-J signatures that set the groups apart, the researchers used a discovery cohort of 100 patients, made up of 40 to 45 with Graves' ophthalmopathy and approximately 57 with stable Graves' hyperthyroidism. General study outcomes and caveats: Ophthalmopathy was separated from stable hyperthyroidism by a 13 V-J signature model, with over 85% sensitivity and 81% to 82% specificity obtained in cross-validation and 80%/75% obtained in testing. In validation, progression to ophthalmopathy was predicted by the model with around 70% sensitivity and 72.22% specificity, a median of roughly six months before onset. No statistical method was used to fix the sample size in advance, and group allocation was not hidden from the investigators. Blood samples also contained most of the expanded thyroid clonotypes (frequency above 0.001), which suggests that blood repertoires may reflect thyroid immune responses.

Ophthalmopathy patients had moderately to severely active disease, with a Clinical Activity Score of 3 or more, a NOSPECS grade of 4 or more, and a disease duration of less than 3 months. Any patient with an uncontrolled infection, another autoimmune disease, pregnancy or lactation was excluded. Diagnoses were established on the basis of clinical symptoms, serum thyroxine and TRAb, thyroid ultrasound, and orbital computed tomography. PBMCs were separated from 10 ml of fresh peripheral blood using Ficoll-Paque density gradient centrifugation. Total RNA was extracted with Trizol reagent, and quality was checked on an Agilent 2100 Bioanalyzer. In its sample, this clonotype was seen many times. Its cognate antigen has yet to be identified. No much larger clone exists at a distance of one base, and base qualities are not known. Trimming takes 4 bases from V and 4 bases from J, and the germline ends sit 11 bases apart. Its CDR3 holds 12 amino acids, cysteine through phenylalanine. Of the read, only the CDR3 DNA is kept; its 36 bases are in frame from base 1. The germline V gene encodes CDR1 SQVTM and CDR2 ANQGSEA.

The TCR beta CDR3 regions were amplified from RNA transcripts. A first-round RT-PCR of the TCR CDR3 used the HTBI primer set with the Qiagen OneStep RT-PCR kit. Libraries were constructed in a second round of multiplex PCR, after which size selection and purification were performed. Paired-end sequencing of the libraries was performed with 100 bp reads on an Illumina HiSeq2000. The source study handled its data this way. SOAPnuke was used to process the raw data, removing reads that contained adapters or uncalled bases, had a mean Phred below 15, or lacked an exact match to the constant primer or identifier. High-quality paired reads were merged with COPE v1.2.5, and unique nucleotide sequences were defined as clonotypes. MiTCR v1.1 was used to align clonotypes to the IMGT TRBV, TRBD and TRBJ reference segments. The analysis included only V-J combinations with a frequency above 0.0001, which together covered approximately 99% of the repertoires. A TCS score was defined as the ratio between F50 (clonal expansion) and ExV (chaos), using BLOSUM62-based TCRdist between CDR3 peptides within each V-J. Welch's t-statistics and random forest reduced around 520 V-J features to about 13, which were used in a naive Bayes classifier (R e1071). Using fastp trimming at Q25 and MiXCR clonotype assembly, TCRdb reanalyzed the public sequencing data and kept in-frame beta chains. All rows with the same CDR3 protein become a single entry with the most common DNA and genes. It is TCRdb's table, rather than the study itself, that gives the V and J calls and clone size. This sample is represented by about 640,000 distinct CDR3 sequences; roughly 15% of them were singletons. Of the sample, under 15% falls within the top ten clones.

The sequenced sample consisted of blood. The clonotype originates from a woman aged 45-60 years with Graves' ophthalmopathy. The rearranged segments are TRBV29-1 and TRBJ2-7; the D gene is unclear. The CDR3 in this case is CSVGLQTYEQYF. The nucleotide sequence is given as TGCAGCGTTGGTCTACAGACATACGAGCAGTACTTC.